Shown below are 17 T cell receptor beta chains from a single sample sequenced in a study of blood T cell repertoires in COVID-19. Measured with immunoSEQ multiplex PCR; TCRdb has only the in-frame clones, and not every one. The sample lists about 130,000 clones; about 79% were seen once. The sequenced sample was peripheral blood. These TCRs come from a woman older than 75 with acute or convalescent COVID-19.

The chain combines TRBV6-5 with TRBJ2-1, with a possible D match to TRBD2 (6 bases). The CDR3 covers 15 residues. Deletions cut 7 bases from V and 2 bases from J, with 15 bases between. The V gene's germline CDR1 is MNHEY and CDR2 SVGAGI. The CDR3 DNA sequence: TGTGCCAGCAAGCCGACGGGGGAGGCCTACAATGAGCAGTTCTTC. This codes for CASKPTGEAYNEQFF.

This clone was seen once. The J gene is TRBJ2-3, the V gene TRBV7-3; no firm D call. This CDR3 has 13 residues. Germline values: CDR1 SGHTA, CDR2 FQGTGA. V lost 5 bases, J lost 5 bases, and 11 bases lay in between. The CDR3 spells CASSEVSLDTQYF. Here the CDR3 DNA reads TGTGCCAGCAGCGAGGTTTCTTTAGATACGCAGTATTTT.

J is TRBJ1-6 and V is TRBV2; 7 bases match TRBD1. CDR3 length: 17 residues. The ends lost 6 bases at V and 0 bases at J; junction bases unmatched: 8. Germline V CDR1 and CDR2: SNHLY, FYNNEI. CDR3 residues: CASRDRPPSSYNSPLHF. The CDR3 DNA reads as TGTGCCAGCAGGGACAGGCCTCCTAGCTCCTATAATTCACCCCTCCACTTT.

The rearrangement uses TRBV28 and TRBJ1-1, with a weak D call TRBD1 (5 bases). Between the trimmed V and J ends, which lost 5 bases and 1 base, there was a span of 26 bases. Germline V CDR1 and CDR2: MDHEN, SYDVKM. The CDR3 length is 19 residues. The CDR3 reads CASSNRRQGQRGGNTEAFF. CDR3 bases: TGTGCCAGCAGTAACCGCCGCCAGGGCCAGCGGGGAGGGAACACTGAAGCTTTCTTT.

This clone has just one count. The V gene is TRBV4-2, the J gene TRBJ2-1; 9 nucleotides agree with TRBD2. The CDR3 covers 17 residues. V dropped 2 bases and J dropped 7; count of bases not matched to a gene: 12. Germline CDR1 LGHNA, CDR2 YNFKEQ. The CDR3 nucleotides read TGTGCCAGCAGCCAAACCTCCTGGGCGGGGGGGAATAATGAGCAGTTCTTC. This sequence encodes CASSQTSWAGGNNEQFF.

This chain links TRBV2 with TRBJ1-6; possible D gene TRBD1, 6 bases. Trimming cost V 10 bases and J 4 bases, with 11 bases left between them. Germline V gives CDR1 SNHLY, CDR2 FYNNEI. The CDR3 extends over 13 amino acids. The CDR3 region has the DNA TGTGCCACTACCGGGACATATAATTCACCCCTCCACTTT. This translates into CATTGTYNSPLHF.

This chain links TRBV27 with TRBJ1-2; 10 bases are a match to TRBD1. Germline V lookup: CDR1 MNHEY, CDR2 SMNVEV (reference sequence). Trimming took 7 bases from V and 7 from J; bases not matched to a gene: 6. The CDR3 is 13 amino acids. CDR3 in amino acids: CASTRQGALGYTF. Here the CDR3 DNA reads TGTGCCAGCACCCGACAGGGGGCGCTTGGCTACACCTTC.

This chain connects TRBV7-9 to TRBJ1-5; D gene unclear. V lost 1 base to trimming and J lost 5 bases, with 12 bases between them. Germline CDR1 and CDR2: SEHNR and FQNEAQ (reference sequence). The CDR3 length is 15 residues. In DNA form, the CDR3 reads TGTGCCAGCAGCTTAGTTGGAGGGCTTGATCAGCCCCAGCATTTT. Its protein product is CASSLVGGLDQPQHF.

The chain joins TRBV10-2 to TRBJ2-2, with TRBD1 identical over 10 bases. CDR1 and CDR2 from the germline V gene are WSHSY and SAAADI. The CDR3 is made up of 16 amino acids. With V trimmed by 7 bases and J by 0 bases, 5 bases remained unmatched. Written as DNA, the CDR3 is TGCGCCAGCACCGCAGGGACAGGGGCGAACACCGGGGAGCTGTTTTTT. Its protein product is CASTAGTGANTGELFF.

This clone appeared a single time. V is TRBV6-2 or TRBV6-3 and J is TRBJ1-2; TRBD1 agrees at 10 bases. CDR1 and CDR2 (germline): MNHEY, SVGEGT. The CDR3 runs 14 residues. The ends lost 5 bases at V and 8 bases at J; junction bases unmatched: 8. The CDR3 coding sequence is TGTGCCAGCAGTGCGCGACAGGGGGCCGTGGGCTACACCTTC. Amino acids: CASSARQGAVGYTF.

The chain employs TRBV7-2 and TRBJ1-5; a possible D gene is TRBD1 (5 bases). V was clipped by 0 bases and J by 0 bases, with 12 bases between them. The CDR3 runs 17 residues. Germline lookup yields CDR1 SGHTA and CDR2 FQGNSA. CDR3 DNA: TGTGCCAGCAGCTTAGCGGGGGGAGGAACTAGCAATCAGCCCCAGCATTTT. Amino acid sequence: CASSLAGGGTSNQPQHF. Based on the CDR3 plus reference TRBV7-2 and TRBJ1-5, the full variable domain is GAGVSQSPSNKVTEKGKDVELRCDPISGHTALYWYRQSLGQGLEFLIYFQGNSAPDKSGLPSDRFSAERTGGSVSTLTIQRTQQEDSAVYLCASSLAGGGTSNQPQHFGDGTRLSIL.

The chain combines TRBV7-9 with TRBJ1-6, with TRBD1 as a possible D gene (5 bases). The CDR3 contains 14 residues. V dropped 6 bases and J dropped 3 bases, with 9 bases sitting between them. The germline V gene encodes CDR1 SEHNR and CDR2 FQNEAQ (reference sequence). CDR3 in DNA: TGTGCCAGCAGATTGGACAACTATAATTCACCCCTCCACTTT. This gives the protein CASRLDNYNSPLHF.

The CDR3 region is CASSPGATNEKLFF. CDR3 bases: TGTGCCAGTAGTCCAGGGGCAACTAATGAAAAACTGTTTTTT. The chain couples TRBV19 to TRBJ1-4, with D perhaps matching TRBD1 (6 bases). Between the trimmed V and J ends, which lost 5 bases and 0 bases, there was a span of 7 bases. This CDR3 contains 14 residues. Germline-derived CDR1 and CDR2 are LNHDA and SQIVND (reference sequence).

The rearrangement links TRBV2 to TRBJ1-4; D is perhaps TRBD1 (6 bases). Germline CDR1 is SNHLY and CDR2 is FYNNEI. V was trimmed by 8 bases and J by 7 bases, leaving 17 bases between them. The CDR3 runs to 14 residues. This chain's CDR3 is CASGSRDITEKLFF. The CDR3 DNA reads TGTGCCAGCGGGTCCCGGGACATTACTGAAAAACTGTTTTTT.

CDR3 bases: TGTGCCACCGGTCGACAGAATAGCAATCAGCCCCAGCATTTT. Residues: CATGRQNSNQPQHF. This chain connects TRBV15 to TRBJ1-5, with D tentatively TRBD1 (5 bases). The CDR3 totals 14 residues. Trimming stripped 8 bases from V and 0 bases from J, with 11 bases between. Germline lookup yields CDR1 LNHNV and CDR2 YYDKDF (reference sequence). Supplemented by reference TRBV15 and TRBJ1-5, the full variable domain reads DAMVIQNPRYQVTQFGKPVTLSCSQTLNHNVMYWYQQKSSQAPKLLFHYYDKDFNNEADTPDNFQSRRPNTSFCFLDIRSPGLGDTAMYLCATGRQNSNQPQHFGDGTRLSIL.

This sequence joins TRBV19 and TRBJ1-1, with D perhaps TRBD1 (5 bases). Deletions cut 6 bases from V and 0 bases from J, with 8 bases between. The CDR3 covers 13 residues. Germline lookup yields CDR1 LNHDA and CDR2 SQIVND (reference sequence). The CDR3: CASRTEMNTEAFF. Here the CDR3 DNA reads TGTGCCAGTAGGACAGAGATGAACACTGAAGCTTTCTTT.

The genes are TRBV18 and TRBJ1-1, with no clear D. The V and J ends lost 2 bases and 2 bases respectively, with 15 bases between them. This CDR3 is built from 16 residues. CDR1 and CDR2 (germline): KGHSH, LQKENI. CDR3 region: CASSPSSLGSNTEAFF. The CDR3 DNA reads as TGTGCCAGCTCACCATCATCCTTAGGGAGCAACACTGAAGCTTTCTTT.